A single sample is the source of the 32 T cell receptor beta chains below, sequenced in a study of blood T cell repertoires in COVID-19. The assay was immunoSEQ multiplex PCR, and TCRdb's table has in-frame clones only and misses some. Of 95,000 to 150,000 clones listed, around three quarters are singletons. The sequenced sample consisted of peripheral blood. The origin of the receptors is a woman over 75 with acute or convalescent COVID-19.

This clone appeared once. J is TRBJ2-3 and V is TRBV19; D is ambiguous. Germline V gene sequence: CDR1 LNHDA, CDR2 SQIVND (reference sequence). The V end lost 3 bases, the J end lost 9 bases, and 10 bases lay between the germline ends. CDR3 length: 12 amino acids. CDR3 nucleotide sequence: TGTGCCAGTAGTATGCGGTTGGAGACGCAGTATTTT. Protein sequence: CASSMRLETQYF.

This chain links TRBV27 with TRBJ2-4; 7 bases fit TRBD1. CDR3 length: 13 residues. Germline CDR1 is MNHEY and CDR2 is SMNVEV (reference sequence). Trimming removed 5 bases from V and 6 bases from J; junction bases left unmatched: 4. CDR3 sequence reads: CASSVGQLNIQYF. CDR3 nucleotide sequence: TGTGCCAGCAGTGTGGGACAGCTAAACATTCAGTACTTC.

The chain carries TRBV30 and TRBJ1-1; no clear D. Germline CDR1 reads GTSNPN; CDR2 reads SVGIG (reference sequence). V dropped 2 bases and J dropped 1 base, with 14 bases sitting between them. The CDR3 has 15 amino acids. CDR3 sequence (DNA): TGTGCCTGGAGTAACGGACTGTCGGGGAACACTGAAGCTTTCTTT. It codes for CAWSNGLSGNTEAFF.

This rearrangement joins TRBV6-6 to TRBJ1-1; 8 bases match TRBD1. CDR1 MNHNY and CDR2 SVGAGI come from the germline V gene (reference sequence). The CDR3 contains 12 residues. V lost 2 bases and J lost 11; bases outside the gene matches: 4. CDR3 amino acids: CASSYHRGWAFF. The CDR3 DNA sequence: TGTGCCAGCAGTTACCACAGGGGGTGGGCTTTCTTT.

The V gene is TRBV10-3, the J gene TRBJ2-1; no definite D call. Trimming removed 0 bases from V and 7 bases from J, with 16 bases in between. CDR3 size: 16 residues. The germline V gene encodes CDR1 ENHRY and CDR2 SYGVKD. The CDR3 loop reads CAISESHQTAGNEQFF. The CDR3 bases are TGTGCCATCAGTGAGTCGCATCAAACGGCAGGAAATGAGCAGTTCTTC.

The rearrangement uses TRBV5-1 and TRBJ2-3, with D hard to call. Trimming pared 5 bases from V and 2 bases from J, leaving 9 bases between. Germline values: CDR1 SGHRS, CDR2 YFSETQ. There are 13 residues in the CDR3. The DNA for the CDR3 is TGCGCCAGCAGGGTTAGCCCCACAGATACGCAGTATTTT. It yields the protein CASRVSPTDTQYF.

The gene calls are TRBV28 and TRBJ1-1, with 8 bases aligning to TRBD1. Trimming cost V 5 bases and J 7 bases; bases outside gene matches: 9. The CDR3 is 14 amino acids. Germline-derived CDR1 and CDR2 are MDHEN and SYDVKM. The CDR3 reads CASSPGQATNEAFF. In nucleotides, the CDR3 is TGTGCCAGCAGTCCGGGACAGGCGACGAATGAAGCTTTCTTT.

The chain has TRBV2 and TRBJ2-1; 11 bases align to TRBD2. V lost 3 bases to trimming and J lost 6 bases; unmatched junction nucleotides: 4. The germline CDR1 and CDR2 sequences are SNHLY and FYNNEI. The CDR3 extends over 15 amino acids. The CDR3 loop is CASSDIAGGGNEQFF. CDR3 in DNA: TGTGCCAGCAGTGACATAGCGGGAGGGGGCAATGAGCAGTTCTTC.

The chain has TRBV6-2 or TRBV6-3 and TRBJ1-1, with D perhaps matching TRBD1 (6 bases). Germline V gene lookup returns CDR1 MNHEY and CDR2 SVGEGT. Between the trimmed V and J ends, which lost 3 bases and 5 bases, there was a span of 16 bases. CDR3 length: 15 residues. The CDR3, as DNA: TGTGCCAGCAGTTATTCCCATCAGGGGCTTACTGAAGCTTTCTTT. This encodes CASSYSHQGLTEAFF.

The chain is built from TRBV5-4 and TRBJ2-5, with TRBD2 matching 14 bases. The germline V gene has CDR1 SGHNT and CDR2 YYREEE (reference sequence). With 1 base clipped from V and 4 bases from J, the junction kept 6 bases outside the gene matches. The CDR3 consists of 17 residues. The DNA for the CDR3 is TGTGCCAGCAGCTTGATCGGGACTAGCGGGAGACGAGAGACCCAGTACTTC. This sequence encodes CASSLIGTSGRRETQYF.

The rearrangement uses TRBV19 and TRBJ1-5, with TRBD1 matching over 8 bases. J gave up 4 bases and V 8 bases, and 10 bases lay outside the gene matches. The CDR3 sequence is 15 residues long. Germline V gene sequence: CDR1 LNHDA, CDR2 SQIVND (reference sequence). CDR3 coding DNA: TGTGCCAGTGATACCGACAGGGGTGGGAATCAGCCCCAGCATTTT. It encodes CASDTDRGGNQPQHF.

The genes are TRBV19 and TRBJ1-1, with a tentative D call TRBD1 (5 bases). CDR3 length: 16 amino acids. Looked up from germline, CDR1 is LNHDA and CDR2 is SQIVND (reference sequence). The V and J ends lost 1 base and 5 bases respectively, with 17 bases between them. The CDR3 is CASSIGGRGLWTEAFF. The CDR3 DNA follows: TGTGCCAGTAGTATAGGCGGTCGGGGGTTATGGACTGAAGCTTTCTTT. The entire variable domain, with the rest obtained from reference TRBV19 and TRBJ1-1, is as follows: DGGITQSPKYLFRKEGQNVTLSCEQNLNHDAMYWYRQDPGQGLRLIYYSQIVNDFQKGDIAEGYSVSREKKESFPLTVTSAQKNPTAFYLCASSIGGRGLWTEAFFGQGTRLTVV.

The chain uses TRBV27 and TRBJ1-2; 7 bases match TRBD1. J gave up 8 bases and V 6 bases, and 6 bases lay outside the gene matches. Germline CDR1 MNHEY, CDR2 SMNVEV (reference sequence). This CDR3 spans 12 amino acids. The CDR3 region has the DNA TGTGCCAGCAGGACCCAGGGGGGAGGCTACACCTTC. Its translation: CASRTQGGGYTF.

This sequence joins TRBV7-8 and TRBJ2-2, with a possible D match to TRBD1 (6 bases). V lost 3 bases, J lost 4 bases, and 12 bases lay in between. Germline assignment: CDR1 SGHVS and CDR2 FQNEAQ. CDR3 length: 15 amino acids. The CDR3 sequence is CASSFYGGRTGELFF. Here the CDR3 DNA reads TGTGCCAGCAGCTTTTATGGGGGCCGCACCGGGGAGCTGTTTTTT. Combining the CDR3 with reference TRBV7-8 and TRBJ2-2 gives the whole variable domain GAGVSQSPRYKVAKRGQDVALRCDPISGHVSLFWYQQALGQGPEFLTYFQNEAQLDKSGLPSDRFFAERPEGSVSTLKIQRTQQEDSAVYLCASSFYGGRTGELFFGEGSRLTVL.

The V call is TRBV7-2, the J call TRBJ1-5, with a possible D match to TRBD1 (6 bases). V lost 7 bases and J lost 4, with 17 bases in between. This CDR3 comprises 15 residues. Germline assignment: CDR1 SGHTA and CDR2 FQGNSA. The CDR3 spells CASNTRGGPNQPQHF. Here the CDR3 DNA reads TGTGCCAGCAACACGCGGGGGGGCCCTAATCAGCCCCAGCATTTT.

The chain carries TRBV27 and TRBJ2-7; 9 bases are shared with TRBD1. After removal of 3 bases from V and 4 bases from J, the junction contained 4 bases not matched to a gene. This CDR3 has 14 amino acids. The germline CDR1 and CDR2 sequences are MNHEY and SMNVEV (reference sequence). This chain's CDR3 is CASSFSGQGYEQYF. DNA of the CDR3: TGTGCCAGCAGTTTCTCGGGACAGGGATACGAGCAGTACTTC.

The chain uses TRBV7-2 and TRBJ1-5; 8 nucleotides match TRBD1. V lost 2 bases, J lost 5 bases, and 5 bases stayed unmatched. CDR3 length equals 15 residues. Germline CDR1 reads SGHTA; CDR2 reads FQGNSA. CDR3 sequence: CASSLRTGRDQPQHF. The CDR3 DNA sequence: TGTGCCAGCAGCTTAAGGACAGGGAGGGATCAGCCCCAGCATTTT.

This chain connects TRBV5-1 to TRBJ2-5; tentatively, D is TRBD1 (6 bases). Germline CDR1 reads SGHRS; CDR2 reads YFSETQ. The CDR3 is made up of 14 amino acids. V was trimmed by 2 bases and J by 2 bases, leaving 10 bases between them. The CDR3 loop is CASSLPGQQETQYF. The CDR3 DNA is TGCGCCAGCAGCTTACCGGGACAACAAGAGACCCAGTACTTC.

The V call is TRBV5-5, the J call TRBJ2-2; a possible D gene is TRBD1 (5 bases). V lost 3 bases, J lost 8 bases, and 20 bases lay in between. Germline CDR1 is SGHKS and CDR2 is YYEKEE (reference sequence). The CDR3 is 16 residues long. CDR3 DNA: TGTGCCAGCAGCTCTGACAGATCACTGCCGGTTGGGGAGCTGTTTTTT. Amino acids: CASSSDRSLPVGELFF. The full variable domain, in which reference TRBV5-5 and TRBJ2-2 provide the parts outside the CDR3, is DAGVTQSPTHLIKTRGQQVTLRCSPISGHKSVSWYQQVLGQGPQFIFQYYEKEERGRGNFPDRFSARQFPNYSSELNVNALLLGDSALYLCASSSDRSLPVGELFFGEGSRLTVL.

CDR3 sequence (DNA): TGCGCCAGCAGCCAAGGGGGAGATGGCTACACCTTC. Its translation is CASSQGGDGYTF. V and J are TRBV4-1 and TRBJ1-2; D unclear. The CDR3 runs 12 residues. Germline V gene sequence: CDR1 MGHRA, CDR2 YSYEKL. V was pared by 1 base and J by 6 bases, with 6 bases between.

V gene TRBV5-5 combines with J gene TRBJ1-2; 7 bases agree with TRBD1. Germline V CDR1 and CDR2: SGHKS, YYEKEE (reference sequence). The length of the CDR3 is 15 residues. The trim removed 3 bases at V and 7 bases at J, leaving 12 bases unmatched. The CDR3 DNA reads TGTGCCAGCAGCTCCTGGGGGCAGGGGGAAGGTGGCTACACCTTC. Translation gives CASSSWGQGEGGYTF.

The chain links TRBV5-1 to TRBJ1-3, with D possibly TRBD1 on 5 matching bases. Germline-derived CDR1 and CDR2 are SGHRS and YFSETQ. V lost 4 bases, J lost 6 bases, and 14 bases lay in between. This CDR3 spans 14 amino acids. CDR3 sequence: CASSSGTAENTIYF. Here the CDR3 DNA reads TGCGCCAGCAGCAGCGGGACTGCCGAAAACACCATATATTTT. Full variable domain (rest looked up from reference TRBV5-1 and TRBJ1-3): KAGVTQTPRYLIKTRGQQVTLSCSPISGHRSVSWYQQTPGQGLQFLFEYFSETQRNKGNFPGRFSGRQFSNSRSEMNVSTLELGDSALYLCASSSGTAENTIYFGEGSWLTVV.

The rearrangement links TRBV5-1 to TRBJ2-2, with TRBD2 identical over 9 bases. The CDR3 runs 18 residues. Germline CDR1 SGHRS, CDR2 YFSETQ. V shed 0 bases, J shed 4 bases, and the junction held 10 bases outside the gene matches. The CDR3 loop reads CASSLGGNLAGSTGELFF. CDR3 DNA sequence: TGCGCCAGCAGCTTGGGAGGGAATCTAGCGGGATCCACCGGGGAGCTGTTTTTT.

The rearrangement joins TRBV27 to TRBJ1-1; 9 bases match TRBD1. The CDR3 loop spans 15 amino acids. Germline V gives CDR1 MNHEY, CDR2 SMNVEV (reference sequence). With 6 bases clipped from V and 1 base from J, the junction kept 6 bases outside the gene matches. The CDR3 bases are TGTGCCAGCAGGTCTTGGGACAGGGCGAACACTGAAGCTTTCTTT. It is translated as CASRSWDRANTEAFF.

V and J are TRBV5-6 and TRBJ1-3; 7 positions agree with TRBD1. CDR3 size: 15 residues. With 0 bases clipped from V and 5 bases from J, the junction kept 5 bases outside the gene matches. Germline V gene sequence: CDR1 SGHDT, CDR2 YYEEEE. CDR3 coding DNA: TGTGCCAGCAGCTTGGACAGGGGAAGGAGAAACACCATATATTTT. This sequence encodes CASSLDRGRRNTIYF. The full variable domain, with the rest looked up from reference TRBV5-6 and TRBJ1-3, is DAGVTQSPTHLIKTRGQQVTLRCSPKSGHDTVSWYQQALGQGPQFIFQYYEEEERQRGNFPDRFSGHQFPNYSSELNVNALLLGDSALYLCASSLDRGRRNTIYFGEGSWLTVV.

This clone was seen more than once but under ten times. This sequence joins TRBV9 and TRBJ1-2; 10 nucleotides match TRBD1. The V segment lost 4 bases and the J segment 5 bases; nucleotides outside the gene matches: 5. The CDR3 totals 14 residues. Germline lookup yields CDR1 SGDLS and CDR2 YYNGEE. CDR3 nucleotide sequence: TGTGCCAGCAGCCGACAGGGGGCGCCATATGGCTACACCTTC. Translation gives CASSRQGAPYGYTF.

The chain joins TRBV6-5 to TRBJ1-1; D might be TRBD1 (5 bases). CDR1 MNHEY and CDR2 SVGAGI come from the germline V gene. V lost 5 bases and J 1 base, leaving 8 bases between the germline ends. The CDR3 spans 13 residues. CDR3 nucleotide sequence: TGTGCCAGCAGTCAACAGGAGAACACTGAAGCTTTCTTT. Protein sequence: CASSQQENTEAFF.

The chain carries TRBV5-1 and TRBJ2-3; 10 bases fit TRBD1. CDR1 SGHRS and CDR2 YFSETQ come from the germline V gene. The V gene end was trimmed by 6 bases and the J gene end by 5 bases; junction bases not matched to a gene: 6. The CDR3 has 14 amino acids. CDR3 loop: CASTPGQGEDTQYF. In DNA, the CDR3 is TGCGCCAGCACCCCAGGACAGGGGGAAGATACGCAGTATTTT.

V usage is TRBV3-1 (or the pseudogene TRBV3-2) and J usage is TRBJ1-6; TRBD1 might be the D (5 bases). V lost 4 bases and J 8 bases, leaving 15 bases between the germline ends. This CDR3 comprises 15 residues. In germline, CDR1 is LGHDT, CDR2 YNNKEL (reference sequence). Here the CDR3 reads CASSLPGEGHSPLHF. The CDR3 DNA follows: TGTGCCAGCAGCCTCCCGGGGGAAGGGCATTCACCCCTCCACTTT.

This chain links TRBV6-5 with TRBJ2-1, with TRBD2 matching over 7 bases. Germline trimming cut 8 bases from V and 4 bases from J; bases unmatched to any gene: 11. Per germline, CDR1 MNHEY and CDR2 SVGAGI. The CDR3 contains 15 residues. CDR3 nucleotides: TGTGCCAGCCTAGACCTCCCCGGGGGGTACAATGAGCAGTTCTTC. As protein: CASLDLPGGYNEQFF.

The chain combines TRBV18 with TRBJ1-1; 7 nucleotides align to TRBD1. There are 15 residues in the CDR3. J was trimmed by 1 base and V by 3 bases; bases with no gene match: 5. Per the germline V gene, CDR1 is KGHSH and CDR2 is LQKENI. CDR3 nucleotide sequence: TGTGCCAGCTCACCCTCGACAGGGAGGAACACTGAAGCTTTCTTT. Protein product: CASSPSTGRNTEAFF.

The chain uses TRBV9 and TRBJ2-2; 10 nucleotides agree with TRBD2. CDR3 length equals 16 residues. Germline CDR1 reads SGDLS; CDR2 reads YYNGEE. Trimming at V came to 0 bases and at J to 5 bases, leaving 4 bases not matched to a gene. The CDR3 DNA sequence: TGTGCCAGCAGCGTAGCGTCTAGCGGGAGAACCGGGGAGCTGTTTTTT. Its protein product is CASSVASSGRTGELFF.